The 30 T cell receptor beta chains given below trace back to one sample, sequenced in a study of early T cells in non-severe SARS-CoV-2 infection. TCRdb passed the 5' RACE reads through MiXCR, listing each CDR3 protein once. The sample yields about 66,000 distinct CDR3 sequences, roughly 10% seen once. The sample comprised whole blood. All receptors come from an adult who was a healthcare worker with PCR-confirmed SARS-CoV-2 infection or an uninfected control (not recorded which).

The chain recombines TRBV6-4 with TRBJ2-2; TRBD1 matches at 8 bases. V was clipped by 6 bases and J by 3 bases; unmatched bases: 3. From germline, CDR1 is MRHNA and CDR2 SNTAGT. The CDR3 contains 14 residues. CDR3 DNA sequence: TGTGCCAGCAGACTGGACAGGGACACCGGGGAGCTGTTTTTT. It encodes CASRLDRDTGELFF.

The sample holds a few counts of this clonotype. This chain uses TRBV12-3 or TRBV12-4 with TRBJ1-1, with 7 bases fitting TRBD1. The CDR3 length is 11 residues. V lost 5 bases, J lost 11 bases, and 5 bases stayed unmatched. CDR3 sequence: CASSRGPRAFF. DNA of the CDR3: TGTGCCAGCAGTAGGGGGCCGAGGGCTTTCTTT.

In this sample, this clonotype turned up many times. The chain links TRBV5-6 to TRBJ1-2; D is possibly TRBD1 (6 bases). Germline CDR1 reads SGHDT; CDR2 reads YYEEEE. There are 13 residues in the CDR3. Trimming cost V 1 base and J 2 bases, with 6 bases left between them. CDR3 coding DNA: TGTGCCAGCAGCTTGCAGGGGAACTATGGCTACACCTTC. It codes for CASSLQGNYGYTF.

The chain employs TRBV7-2 and TRBJ2-7, with D tentatively TRBD2 (6 bases). The length of the CDR3 is 16 residues. V was shortened by 3 bases and J by 0 bases, with 15 bases between the two germline ends. Germline V gene sequence: CDR1 SGHTA, CDR2 FQGNSA. This CDR3 is CASSLSIGGASYEQYF. The DNA of the CDR3 is TGTGCCAGCAGCTTGTCCATAGGCGGGGCCTCCTACGAGCAGTACTTC.

This clonotype has ten or more counts. This chain's CDR3 is CASSGFQKNTEAFF. The CDR3 DNA sequence: TGTGCCAGCAGCGGGTTCCAAAAGAACACTGAAGCTTTCTTT. The chain is built from TRBV9 and TRBJ1-1; D is unresolved. CDR3 size: 14 residues. V lost 3 bases and J 1 base, leaving 10 bases between the germline ends. The germline CDR1 and CDR2 sequences are SGDLS and YYNGEE.

This clonotype appeared a few times. The chain has TRBV5-1 and TRBJ2-5; D possibly matches TRBD1 or TRBD2 (5 bases each). Trimming took 4 bases from V and 3 from J, leaving 10 bases between them. The germline V gene encodes CDR1 SGHRS and CDR2 YFSETQ. There are 13 residues in the CDR3. The CDR3 protein is CASSVMGEETQYF. CDR3 sequence (DNA): TGCGCCAGCAGCGTGATGGGGGAAGAGACCCAGTACTTC.

This clonotype was found many times. The chain employs TRBV2 and TRBJ1-6, with TRBD1 identical over 8 bases. Germline assignment: CDR1 SNHLY and CDR2 FYNNEI. V lost 5 bases and J lost 8; bases outside the gene matches: 5. CDR3 size: 14 residues. CDR3 residues: CASSKDREYSPLHF. The DNA of the CDR3 is TGTGCCAGCAGTAAGGACAGGGAATATTCACCCCTCCACTTT.

The table lists this clonotype with a few counts. This chain joins TRBV5-1 and TRBJ2-2, with 8 bases identical to TRBD2. CDR3 length: 15 residues. Germline CDR1 is SGHRS and CDR2 is YFSETQ. Trimming at V came to 0 bases and at J to 5 bases, leaving 3 bases not matched to a gene. The CDR3 sequence: CASSLGPSGTGELFF. The CDR3 DNA reads TGCGCCAGCAGCTTGGGCCCTAGCGGGACCGGGGAGCTGTTTTTT.

The table lists this clonotype with many counts. Here the CDR3 reads CASSPPGALGYNEQFF. Written as DNA, the CDR3 is TGCGCCAGCAGCCCCCCGGGGGCCCTGGGGTACAATGAGCAGTTCTTC. The chain employs TRBV5-1 and TRBJ2-1, with D perhaps assigned TRBD1 or TRBD2 (6 bases each). The CDR3 loop spans 16 amino acids. Germline lookup yields CDR1 SGHRS and CDR2 YFSETQ. V dropped 4 bases and J dropped 4 bases, with 18 bases sitting between them.

This clonotype came up many times. As DNA, the CDR3 is TGTGCCAGCAGCCTGGGAGGATATACGCAGTATTTT. The encoded protein is CASSLGGYTQYF. This chain uses TRBV14 with TRBJ2-3, with D possibly matching TRBD2 (6 bases). There are 12 residues in the CDR3. The germline gives CDR1 SGHDN, CDR2 FVKESK. V lost 4 bases and J lost 7, with 9 bases in between.

This clonotype occurred many times. The genes are TRBV2 and TRBJ2-1; TRBD1 is a possible D gene (6 bases). The V gene's germline CDR1 is SNHLY and CDR2 FYNNEI. CDR3 length: 11 amino acids. The V end lost 11 bases, the J end lost 4 bases, and 9 bases lay between the germline ends. The CDR3 DNA reads as TGTGCCGGCCAGGGGTACAATGAGCAGTTCTTC. Residues: CAGQGYNEQFF.

The rearrangement links TRBV5-1 to TRBJ1-1; possibly TRBD1 for D (5 bases). Germline lookup yields CDR1 SGHRS and CDR2 YFSETQ. Trimming cost V 3 bases and J 0 bases, with 15 bases left between them. The CDR3 runs to 16 residues. This chain's CDR3 is CASSSHGRGVNTEAFF. CDR3 coding DNA: TGCGCCAGCAGCTCCCACGGGAGAGGGGTGAACACTGAAGCTTTCTTT.

The rearrangement joins TRBV5-4 to TRBJ2-2; a weak D match, TRBD2 (5 bases). Between the trimmed V and J ends, which lost 2 bases and 2 bases, there was a span of 13 bases. Per germline, CDR1 SGHNT and CDR2 YYREEE (reference sequence). This CDR3 is built from 16 residues. CDR3 residues: CASSFGRVANTGELFF. The CDR3 DNA reads as TGTGCCAGCAGCTTTGGGCGGGTCGCAAACACCGGGGAGCTGTTTTTT.

The rearrangement uses TRBV6-2 or TRBV6-3 and TRBJ1-1, with D possibly matching TRBD1 (6 bases). V gave up 5 bases and J gave up 3 bases, with 13 bases separating them. CDR3 size: 14 residues. Looked up from germline, CDR1 is MNHEY and CDR2 is SVGEGT. DNA for the CDR3: TGTGCCAGCAGTATTACAGGGAGAGACACTGAAGCTTTCTTT. It translates to CASSITGRDTEAFF.

This chain connects TRBV7-2 to TRBJ2-7; D call uncertain. Germline CDR1 is SGHTA and CDR2 is FQGNSA. V shed 2 bases and J shed 1 base, with 12 bases lying between them. The CDR3 covers 15 residues. The CDR3 DNA reads TGTGCCAGCAGCTTACTCCCCCTAGAATCCTACGAGCAGTACTTC. This codes for CASSLLPLESYEQYF.

This chain connects TRBV20-1 to TRBJ1-5; D unresolved. The CDR3 length is 11 residues. V was clipped by 6 bases and J by 12 bases, with 15 bases between them. Per the germline V gene, CDR1 is DFQATT and CDR2 is SNEGSKA (reference sequence). In DNA form, the CDR3 reads TGCAGTGCCCCAATCTCTGACTTCCAGCATTTT. Translated: CSAPISDFQHF.

The genes are TRBV5-1 and TRBJ2-3; D possibly corresponds to TRBD1 (6 bases). Looked up from germline, CDR1 is SGHRS and CDR2 is YFSETQ. This CDR3 spans 16 amino acids. The ends were cut back, 1 base at V and 5 bases at J, with 17 bases in the middle. The CDR3 loop is CASSLSPRQAGDTQYF. Here the CDR3 DNA reads TGCGCCAGCAGCTTGTCCCCGAGACAGGCTGGAGATACGCAGTATTTT.

This clonotype appeared many times. The chain couples TRBV9 to TRBJ2-6, with unresolved D. The CDR3 sequence is 17 residues long. Germline CDR1 is SGDLS and CDR2 is YYNGEE. Trimming pared 0 bases from V and 0 bases from J, leaving 10 bases between. This chain's CDR3 is CASSVGSLGSGANVLTF. CDR3 nucleotides: TGTGCCAGCAGCGTAGGATCCCTGGGCTCTGGGGCCAACGTCCTGACTTTC.

This clonotype came up once. In DNA, the CDR3 is TGTGCCAGCAGTTTATGGGGGGGACCCGGCTACGAGCAGTACTTC. It codes for CASSLWGGPGYEQYF. V and J are TRBV12-3 or TRBV12-4 and TRBJ2-7, with 7 nucleotides matching TRBD2. Unmatched junction bases numbered 7, after V lost 2 bases and J lost 3 bases. The CDR3 consists of 15 residues.

J is TRBJ2-2 and V is TRBV11-2, with unresolved D. CDR1 is SGHAT, CDR2 FQNNGV, per germline. Deletions cut 2 bases from V and 1 base from J, with 5 bases between. The CDR3 loop spans 14 amino acids. The chain's CDR3 is CASSLPLNTGELFF. The CDR3 DNA is TGTGCCAGCAGCTTACCCCTGAACACCGGGGAGCTGTTTTTT.

This clonotype appeared many times. V gene TRBV15 combines with J gene TRBJ2-3; D tentatively fits TRBD1 or TRBD2 (6 bases each). V was trimmed by 0 bases and J by 11 bases, leaving 9 bases between them. CDR1 is LNHNV, CDR2 YYDKDF, per germline (reference sequence). The CDR3 has 12 amino acids. The CDR3, as DNA: TGTGCCACCAGCAGAGACAGGGGAGGGCAGTATTTT. Translation: CATSRDRGGQYF.

The CDR3 region has the DNA TGTGCCAGCAGCGTAGCAACCGGGGCAAGGGGCACAGATACGCAGTATTTT. This sequence encodes CASSVATGARGTDTQYF. This sequence joins TRBV9 and TRBJ2-3, with D possibly being TRBD1 or TRBD2 (5 bases each). Trimming removed 0 bases from V and 1 base from J, with 15 bases in between. Germline lookup yields CDR1 SGDLS and CDR2 YYNGEE. This CDR3 is built from 17 residues.

This clonotype was found many times. CDR3 sequence: CSGAVEDEQFF. In DNA form, the CDR3 reads TGCAGCGGTGCTGTCGAAGATGAGCAGTTCTTC. This chain uses TRBV29-1 with TRBJ2-1; D unclear. Germline loops: CDR1 SQVTM, CDR2 ANQGSEA. This CDR3 is 11 amino acids long. The germline V and J ends were trimmed by 7 bases and 8 bases, with 12 bases remaining between them.

The chain uses TRBV11-2 and TRBJ2-2; possible D gene TRBD2, 6 bases. The length of the CDR3 is 12 residues. Trimming pared 6 bases from V and 7 bases from J, leaving 9 bases between. Germline V gene sequence: CDR1 SGHAT, CDR2 FQNNGV. The CDR3 region is CASRTGVGELFF. DNA for the CDR3: TGTGCCAGCAGGACGGGGGTCGGGGAGCTGTTTTTT.

The chain links TRBV20-1 to TRBJ2-1; 9 bases agree with TRBD2. The CDR3 contains 14 residues. J was trimmed by 4 bases and V by 5 bases; bases with no gene match: 6. Germline V gene lookup returns CDR1 DFQATT and CDR2 SNEGSKA (reference sequence). CDR3 bases: TGCAGTGCTCTGGGGACTAGCAGATACAATGAGCAGTTCTTC. Its translation is CSALGTSRYNEQFF.

The V call is TRBV19, the J call TRBJ2-7; 9 positions match TRBD1. The germline gives CDR1 LNHDA, CDR2 SQIVND (reference sequence). CDR3 length equals 14 residues. J gave up 3 bases and V 5 bases, and 5 bases lay outside the gene matches. CDR3 sequence: CASSPGTGYYEQYF. The CDR3 bases are TGTGCCAGTAGTCCCGGGACAGGGTACTACGAGCAGTACTTC.

This clonotype occurred many times. The chain employs TRBV11-2 and TRBJ2-1; no clear D. CDR1 and CDR2 (germline): SGHAT, FQNNGV. Trimming removed 0 bases at V and 7 bases at J, with 10 bases between. This CDR3 has 14 amino acids. The CDR3 region has the DNA TGTGCCAGCAGCTTAGACAGCCTTGGAAATGAGCAGTTCTTC. It is translated as CASSLDSLGNEQFF.

In its sample, this clonotype was seen a few times. J is TRBJ2-1 and V is TRBV25-1; TRBD1 matches at 9 bases. V was pared by 7 bases and J by 7 bases, with 5 bases of the junction left unmatched. The CDR3 extends over 13 amino acids. CDR1 MGHDK and CDR2 SYGVNS come from the germline V gene. CDR3 bases: TGTGCCAGCAATAGACAGGGGGTAAATGAGCAGTTCTTC. Encoded protein: CASNRQGVNEQFF. Filled out from reference TRBV25-1 and TRBJ2-1, the complete variable domain reads EADIYQTPRYLVIGTGKKITLECSQTMGHDKMYWYQQDPGMELHLIHYSYGVNSTEKGDLSSESTVSRIRTEHFPLTLESARPSHTSQYLCASNRQGVNEQFFGPGTRLTVL.

This clonotype was seen many times. This chain uses TRBV7-3 with TRBJ1-6, with D perhaps TRBD1 (6 bases). The ends were cut back, 5 bases at V and 4 bases at J, with 15 bases in the middle. There are 16 residues in the CDR3. Germline-derived CDR1 and CDR2 are SGHTA and FQGTGA. CDR3 sequence reads: CASSRWGGGYNSPLHF. Written as DNA, the CDR3 is TGTGCCAGCAGCCGATGGGGAGGGGGATATAATTCACCCCTCCACTTT.

Ten or more counts support this clonotype. V is TRBV19 and J is TRBJ2-2, with 7 bases identical to TRBD1. CDR1 and CDR2 from the germline V gene are LNHDA and SQIVND (reference sequence). The CDR3 runs 14 residues. Germline trimming cut 10 bases from V and 0 bases from J; bases unmatched to any gene: 5. The CDR3: CATAGTANTGELFF. The CDR3 DNA follows: TGTGCCACCGCCGGGACAGCGAACACCGGGGAGCTGTTTTTT.